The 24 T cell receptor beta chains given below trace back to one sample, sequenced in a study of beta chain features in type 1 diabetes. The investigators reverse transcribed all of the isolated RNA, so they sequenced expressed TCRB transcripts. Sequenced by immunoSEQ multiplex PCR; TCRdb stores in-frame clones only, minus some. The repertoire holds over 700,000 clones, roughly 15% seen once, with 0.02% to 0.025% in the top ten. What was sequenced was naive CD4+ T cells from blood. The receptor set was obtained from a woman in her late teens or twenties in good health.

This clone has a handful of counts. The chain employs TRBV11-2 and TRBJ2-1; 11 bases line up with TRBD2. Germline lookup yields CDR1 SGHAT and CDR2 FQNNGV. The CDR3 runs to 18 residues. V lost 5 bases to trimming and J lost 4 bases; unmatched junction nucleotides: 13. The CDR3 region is CASSPGLADNLRYNEQFF. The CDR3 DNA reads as TGTGCCAGCAGCCCGGGACTAGCGGACAACCTAAGATACAATGAGCAGTTCTTC.

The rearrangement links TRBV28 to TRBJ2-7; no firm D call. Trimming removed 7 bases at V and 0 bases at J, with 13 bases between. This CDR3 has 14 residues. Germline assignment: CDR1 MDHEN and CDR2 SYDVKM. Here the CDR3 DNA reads TGTGCCAGCACCCCCTCGGGTCGCTCCTACGAGCAGTACTTC. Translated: CASTPSGRSYEQYF.

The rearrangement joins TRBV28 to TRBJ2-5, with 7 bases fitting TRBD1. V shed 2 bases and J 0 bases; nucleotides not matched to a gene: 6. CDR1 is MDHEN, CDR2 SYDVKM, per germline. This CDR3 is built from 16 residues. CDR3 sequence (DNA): TGTGCCAGCAGTTTAAGTTGGGGACAGTACCAAGAGACCCAGTACTTC. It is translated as CASSLSWGQYQETQYF.

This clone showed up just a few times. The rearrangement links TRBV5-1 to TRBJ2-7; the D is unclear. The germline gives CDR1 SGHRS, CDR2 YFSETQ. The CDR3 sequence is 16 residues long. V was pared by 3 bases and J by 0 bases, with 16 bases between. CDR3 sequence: CASSYNAAVSSYEQYF. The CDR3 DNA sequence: TGCGCCAGCAGCTATAATGCGGCAGTCAGCTCCTACGAGCAGTACTTC. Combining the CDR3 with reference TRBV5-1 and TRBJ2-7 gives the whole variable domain KAGVTQTPRYLIKTRGQQVTLSCSPISGHRSVSWYQQTPGQGLQFLFEYFSETQRNKGNFPGRFSGRQFSNSRSEMNVSTLELGDSALYLCASSYNAAVSSYEQYFGPGTRLTVT.

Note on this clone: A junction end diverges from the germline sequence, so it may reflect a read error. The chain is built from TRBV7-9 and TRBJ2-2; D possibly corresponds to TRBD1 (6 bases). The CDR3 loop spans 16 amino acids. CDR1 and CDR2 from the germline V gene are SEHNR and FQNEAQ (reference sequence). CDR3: CASSVATGSYTGELFF. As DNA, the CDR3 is TGTGCCAGCAGCGTAGCAACAGGGTCTTACACCGGGGAGCTGTTTTTT.

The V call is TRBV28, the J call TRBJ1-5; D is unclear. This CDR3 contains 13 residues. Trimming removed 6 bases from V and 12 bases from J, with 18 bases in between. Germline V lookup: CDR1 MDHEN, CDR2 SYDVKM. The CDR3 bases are TGTGCCAGCAGGAGCCCGGGCAGGCAACTCCAGCATTTT. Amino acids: CASRSPGRQLQHF.

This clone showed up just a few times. The DNA of the CDR3 is TGTGCCAGCAGACAAGAACTCGGGGACATTCAGTACTTC. Its protein product is CASRQELGDIQYF. V and J are TRBV2 and TRBJ2-4, with D tentatively TRBD2 (5 bases). CDR1 is SNHLY, CDR2 FYNNEI, per germline. The CDR3 is 13 residues long. Trimming removed 6 bases at V and 8 bases at J, with 14 bases between.

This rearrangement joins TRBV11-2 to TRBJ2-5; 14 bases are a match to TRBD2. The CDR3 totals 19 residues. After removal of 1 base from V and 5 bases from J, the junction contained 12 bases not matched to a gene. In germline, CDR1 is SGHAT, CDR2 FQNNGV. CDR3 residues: CASSLVTGLAGGRRETQYF. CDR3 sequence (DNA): TGTGCCAGCAGCTTAGTTACAGGACTAGCGGGAGGCCGGAGGGAGACCCAGTACTTC.

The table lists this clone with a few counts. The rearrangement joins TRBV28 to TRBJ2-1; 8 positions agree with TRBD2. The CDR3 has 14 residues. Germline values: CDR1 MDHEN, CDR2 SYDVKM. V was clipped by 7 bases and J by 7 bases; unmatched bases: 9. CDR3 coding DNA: TGTGCCAGCATCGGGGGGGCCAGTTGGAATGAGCAGTTCTTC. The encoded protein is CASIGGASWNEQFF. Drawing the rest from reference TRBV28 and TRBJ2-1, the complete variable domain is DVKVTQSSRYLVKRTGEKVFLECVQDMDHENMFWYRQDPGLGLRLIYFSYDVKMKEKGDIPEGYSVSREKKERFSLILESASTNQTSMYLCASIGGASWNEQFFGPGTRLTVL.

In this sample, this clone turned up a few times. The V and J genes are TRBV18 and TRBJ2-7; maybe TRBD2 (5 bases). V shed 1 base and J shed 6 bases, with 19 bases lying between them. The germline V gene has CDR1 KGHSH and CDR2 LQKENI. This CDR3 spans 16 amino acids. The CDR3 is CASSPLEGAPLGEQYF. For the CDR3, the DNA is TGTGCCAGCTCACCACTCGAGGGAGCCCCCCTCGGCGAGCAGTACTTC. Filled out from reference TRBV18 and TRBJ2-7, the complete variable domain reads NAGVMQNPRHLVRRRGQEARLRCSPMKGHSHVYWYRQLPEEGLKFMVYLQKENIIDESGMPKERFSAEFPKEGPSILRIQQVVRGDSAAYFCASSPLEGAPLGEQYFGPGTRLTVT.

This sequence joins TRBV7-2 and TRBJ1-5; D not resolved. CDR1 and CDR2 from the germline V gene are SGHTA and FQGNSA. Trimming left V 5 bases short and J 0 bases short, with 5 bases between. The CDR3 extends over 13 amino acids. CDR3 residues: CASSTYSNQPQHF. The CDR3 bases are TGTGCCAGCAGCACCTATAGCAATCAGCCCCAGCATTTT.

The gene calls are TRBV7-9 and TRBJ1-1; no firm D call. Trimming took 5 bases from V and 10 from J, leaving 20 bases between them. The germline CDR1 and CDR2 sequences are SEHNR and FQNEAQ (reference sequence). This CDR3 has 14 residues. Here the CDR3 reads CASSPSPRRMGAFF. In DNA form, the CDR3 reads TGTGCCAGCAGCCCGTCCCCTCGGCGGATGGGAGCTTTCTTT.

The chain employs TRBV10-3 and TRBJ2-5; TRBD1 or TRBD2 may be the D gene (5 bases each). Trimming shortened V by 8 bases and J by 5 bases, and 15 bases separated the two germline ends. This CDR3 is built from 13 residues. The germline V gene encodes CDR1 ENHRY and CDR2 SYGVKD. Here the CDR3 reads CAISRDLWETQYF. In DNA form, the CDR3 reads TGTGCCATCTCAAGGGACCTTTGGGAGACCCAGTACTTC.

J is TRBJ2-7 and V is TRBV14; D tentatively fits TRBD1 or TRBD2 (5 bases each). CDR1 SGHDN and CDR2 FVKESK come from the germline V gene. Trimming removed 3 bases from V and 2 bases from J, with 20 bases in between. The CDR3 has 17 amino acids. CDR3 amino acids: CASSQGPPGRRTYEQYF. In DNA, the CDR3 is TGTGCCAGCAGCCAGGGCCCTCCGGGACGGAGAACCTACGAGCAGTACTTC. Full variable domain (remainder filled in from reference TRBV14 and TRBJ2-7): EAGVTQFPSHSVIEKGQTVTLRCDPISGHDNLYWYRRVMGKEIKFLLHFVKESKQDESGMPNNRFLAERTGGTYSTLKVQPAELEDSGVYFCASSQGPPGRRTYEQYFGPGTRLTVT.

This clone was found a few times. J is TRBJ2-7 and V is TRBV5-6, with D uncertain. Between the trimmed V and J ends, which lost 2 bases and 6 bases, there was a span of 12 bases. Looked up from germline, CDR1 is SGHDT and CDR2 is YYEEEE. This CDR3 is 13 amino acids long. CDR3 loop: CASSFAVLGEQYF. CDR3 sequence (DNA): TGTGCCAGCAGCTTTGCGGTCCTTGGCGAGCAGTACTTC.

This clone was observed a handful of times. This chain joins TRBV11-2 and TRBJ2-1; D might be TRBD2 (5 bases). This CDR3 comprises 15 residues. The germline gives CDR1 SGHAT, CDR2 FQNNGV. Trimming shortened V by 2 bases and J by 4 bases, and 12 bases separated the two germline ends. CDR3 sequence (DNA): TGTGCCAGCAGCTTACGCCGAGGGCTATACAATGAGCAGTTCTTC. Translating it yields CASSLRRGLYNEQFF.

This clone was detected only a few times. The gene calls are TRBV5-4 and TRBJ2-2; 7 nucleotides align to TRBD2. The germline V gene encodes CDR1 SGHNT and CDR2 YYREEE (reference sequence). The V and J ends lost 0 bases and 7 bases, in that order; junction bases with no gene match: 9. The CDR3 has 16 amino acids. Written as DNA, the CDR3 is TGTGCCAGCAGCTTGGGAACTAGCGTAAAGGGCGGGGAGCTGTTTTTT. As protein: CASSLGTSVKGGELFF.

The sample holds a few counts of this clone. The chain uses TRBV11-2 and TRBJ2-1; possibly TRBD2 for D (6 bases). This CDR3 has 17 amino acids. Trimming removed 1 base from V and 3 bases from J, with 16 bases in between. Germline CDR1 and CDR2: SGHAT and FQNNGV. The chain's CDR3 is CASSLGGSGEFYNEQFF. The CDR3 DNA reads TGTGCCAGCAGCTTAGGGGGTTCGGGGGAGTTCTACAATGAGCAGTTCTTC.

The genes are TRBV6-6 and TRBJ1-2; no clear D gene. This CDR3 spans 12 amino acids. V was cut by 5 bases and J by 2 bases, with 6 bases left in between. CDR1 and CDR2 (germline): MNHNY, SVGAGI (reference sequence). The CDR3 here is CASSQDNYGYTF. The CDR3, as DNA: TGTGCCAGCAGTCAAGACAACTATGGCTACACCTTC.

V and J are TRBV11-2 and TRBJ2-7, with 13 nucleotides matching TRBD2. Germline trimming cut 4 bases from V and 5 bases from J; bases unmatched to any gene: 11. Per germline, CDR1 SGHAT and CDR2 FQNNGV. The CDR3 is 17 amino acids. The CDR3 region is CASSSWTSGSFLDEQYF. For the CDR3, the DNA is TGTGCCAGCAGCTCCTGGACTAGCGGGAGTTTTCTCGACGAGCAGTACTTC.

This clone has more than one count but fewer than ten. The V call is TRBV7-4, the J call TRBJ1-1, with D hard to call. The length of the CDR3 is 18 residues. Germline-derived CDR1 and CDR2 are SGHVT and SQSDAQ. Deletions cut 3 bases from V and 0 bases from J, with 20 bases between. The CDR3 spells CASSFGPTQAAMNTEAFF. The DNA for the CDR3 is TGTGCCAGCAGCTTCGGTCCGACCCAAGCCGCCATGAACACTGAAGCTTTCTTT.

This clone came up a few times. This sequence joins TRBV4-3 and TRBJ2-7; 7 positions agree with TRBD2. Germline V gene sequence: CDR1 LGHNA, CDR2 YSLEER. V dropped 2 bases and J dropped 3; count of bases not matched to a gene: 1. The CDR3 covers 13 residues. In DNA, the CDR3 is TGCGCCAGCAGCCAATCTAGCGGCTACGAGCAGTACTTC. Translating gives CASSQSSGYEQYF.

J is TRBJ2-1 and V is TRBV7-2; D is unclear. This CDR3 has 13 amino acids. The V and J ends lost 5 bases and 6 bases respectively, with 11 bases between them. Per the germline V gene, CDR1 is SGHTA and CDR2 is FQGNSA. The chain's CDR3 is CASSRAGVNEQFF. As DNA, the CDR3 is TGTGCCAGCAGCCGTGCTGGGGTCAATGAGCAGTTCTTC.

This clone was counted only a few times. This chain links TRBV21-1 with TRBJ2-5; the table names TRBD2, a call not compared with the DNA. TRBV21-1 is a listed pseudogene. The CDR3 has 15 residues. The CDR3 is CASPEERESRETQYF. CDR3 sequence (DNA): TGTGCCAGCCCAGAGGAGCGGGAGTCGCGGGAGACCCAGTACTTC.